This note documents a single T cell receptor beta chain sequence. The table came from immunoSEQ multiplex PCR; TCRdb's copy has only in-frame clones and leaves some out. In the table there are roughly 52,000 clones, around 88% of which are singletons. This entry is derived from a study of blood T cell repertoires in COVID-19. CDR3 size: 16 residues. The V gene lost 4 bases and the J gene lost 4 bases, with 19 bases spanning the gap. The germline V gene has CDR1 MNHNS and CDR2 SASEGT. This receptor was identified in an elderly woman with acute or convalescent COVID-19. V is TRBV6-1 and J is TRBJ1-2, with a possible D match to TRBD1 (6 bases). Specimen: peripheral blood. The chain's CDR3 is CASSVPWRGGTYGYTF. The CDR3 bases are TGTGCCAGCAGTGTCCCGTGGAGAGGGGGAACCTATGGCTACACCTTC.